A selection of T cell receptor beta chains follows, all from one sample in a study of blood T cell repertoires in COVID-19. Here immunoSEQ multiplex PCR was the method, and the copy in TCRdb shows in-frame clones only, minus some. This table has about 95,000 clones, roughly 89% appearing once. The specimen was peripheral blood. These receptors all come from a man aged 55 to 69 with COVID-19, enrolled during active disease. The CDR3 runs from the conserved cysteine through the conserved F or W. A D gene is named only where the DNA matches it firmly. The size of a clone is reported for some rows only, either as once, few or many, or as a class for expanded clones.

V	length	D	J	size	CDR3	DNA
TRBV5-1	14	.	TRBJ1-1	.	CASSSRGMNTEAFF	TGCGCCAGCAGCTCCCGCGGGATGAACACTGAAGCTTTCTTT
TRBV12-2	14	.	TRBJ2-2	once	CASRRPRGYGELFF	TGTGCAAGTCGCCGTCCCAGAGGGTACGGGGAGCTGTTTTTT
TRBV5-8	14	TRBD1	TRBJ1-1	.	CASSLGTGGTEAFF	TGTGCCAGCAGCTTGGGGACAGGGGGCACTGAAGCTTTCTTT
TRBV6-5	13	.	TRBJ2-1	.	CASSTETVNEQFF	TGTGCCAGCAGTACGGAGACAGTCAATGAGCAGTTCTTC
TRBV10-3	14	TRBD1	TRBJ1-2	.	CAISELPGGDGYTF	TGTGCCATCAGTGAGTTGCCAGGGGGCGATGGCTACACCTTC
TRBV5-1	14	.	TRBJ2-3	.	CASSLDSSSDTQYF	TGCGCCAGCAGCTTGGATTCTAGCTCGGATACGCAGTATTTT
TRBV4-1	17	.	TRBJ1-2	.	CASSQGPARRLNYGYTF	TGCGCCAGCAGCCAAGGACCGGCCAGGCGATTAAACTATGGCTACACCTTC
TRBV2	13	.	TRBJ1-2	.	CASSEALIDSPTF	TGTGCCAGCAGTGAAGCGCTAATAGACAGTCCCACCTTC
TRBV2	17	TRBD1	TRBJ1-2	few	CASSRRDRGHLFYGYTF	TGTGCCAGCAGTCGTCGGGACAGGGGCCACCTATTCTATGGCTACACCTTC
TRBV10-2	15	TRBD2	TRBJ2-5	.	CASSVNSGGKETQYF	TGCGCCAGCAGTGTAAATAGCGGGGGAAAAGAGACCCAGTACTTC
TRBV7-7	16	TRBD2	TRBJ2-7	.	CASSLDRSGSSYEQYF	TGTGCCAGCAGCTTGGATCGAAGCGGGAGCTCCTACGAGCAGTACTTC
TRBV2	14	.	TRBJ2-7	.	CASSESVSGDEQYF	TGTGCCAGCAGTGAATCCGTGTCAGGGGACGAGCAGTACTTC
TRBV3-1/TRBV3-2	15	TRBD1	TRBJ1-5	.	CASSWGQLSNQPQHF	TGTGCCAGCAGCTGGGGACAGCTTAGCAATCAGCCCCAGCATTTT